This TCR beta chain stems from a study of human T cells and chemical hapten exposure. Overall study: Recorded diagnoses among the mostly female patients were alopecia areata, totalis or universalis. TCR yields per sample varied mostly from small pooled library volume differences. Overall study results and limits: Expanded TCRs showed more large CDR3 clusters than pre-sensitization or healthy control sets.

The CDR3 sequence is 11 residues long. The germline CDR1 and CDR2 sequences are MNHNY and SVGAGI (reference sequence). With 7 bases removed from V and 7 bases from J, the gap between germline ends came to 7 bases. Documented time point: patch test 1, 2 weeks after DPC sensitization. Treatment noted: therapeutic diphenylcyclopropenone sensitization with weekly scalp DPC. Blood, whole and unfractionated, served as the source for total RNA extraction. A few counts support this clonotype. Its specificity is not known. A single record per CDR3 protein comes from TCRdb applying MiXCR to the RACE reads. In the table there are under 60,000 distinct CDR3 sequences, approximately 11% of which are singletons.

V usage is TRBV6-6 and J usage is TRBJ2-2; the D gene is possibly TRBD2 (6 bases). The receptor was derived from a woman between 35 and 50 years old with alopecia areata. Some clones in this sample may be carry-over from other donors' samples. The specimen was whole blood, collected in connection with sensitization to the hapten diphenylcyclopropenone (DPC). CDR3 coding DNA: TGTGCCAGCACGGGGGTCGGGGAGCTGTTTTTT. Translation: CASTGVGELFF.